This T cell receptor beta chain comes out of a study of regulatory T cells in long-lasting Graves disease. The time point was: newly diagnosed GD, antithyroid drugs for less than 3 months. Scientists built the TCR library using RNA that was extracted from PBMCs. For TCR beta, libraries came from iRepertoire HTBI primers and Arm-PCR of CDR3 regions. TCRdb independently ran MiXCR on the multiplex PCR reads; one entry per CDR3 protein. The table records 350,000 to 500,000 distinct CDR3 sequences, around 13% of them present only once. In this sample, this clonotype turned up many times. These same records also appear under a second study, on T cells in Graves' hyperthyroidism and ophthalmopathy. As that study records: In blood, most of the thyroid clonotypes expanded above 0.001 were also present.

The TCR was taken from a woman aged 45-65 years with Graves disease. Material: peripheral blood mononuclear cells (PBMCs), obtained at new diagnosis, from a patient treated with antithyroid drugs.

CDR3: CASSSAGYQETQYF. The CDR3, as DNA: TGCGCCAGCAGCTCAGCGGGGTACCAAGAGACCCAGTACTTC. This chain connects TRBV5-1 to TRBJ2-5, with 7 bases identical to TRBD2. V shed 3 bases, J shed 0 bases, and the junction held 2 bases outside the gene matches. Germline V CDR1 and CDR2: SGHRS, YFSETQ. There are 14 residues in the CDR3.